This T cell receptor (beta chain) was obtained from a study of T cell repertoires in cytomegalovirus infection. Across the whole study: Shared public TCR beta signatures pointed to both CMV infection and a matching HLA type.

The CDR3 is 18 residues long. Germline V gene lookup returns CDR1 SGHVT and CDR2 SQSDAQ. The V and J ends lost 5 bases and 4 bases, in that order; junction bases with no gene match: 17. This clonotype was picked up a small number of times. No antigen is known for it. TCRdb re-derived calls from the reads in MiXCR, one entry per CDR3 protein. The sample includes around 120,000 distinct CDR3 sequences, roughly two fifths of them seen just once. This material consisted of CD8+ T cells from cultured PBMCs, taken from culture after CMV antigen stimulation. This chain links TRBV7-4 with TRBJ1-2, with TRBD1 matching over 9 bases. This TCR was recovered from a human donor in good health (CMV status not recorded). Some clones in this sample may be carry-over from other donors' samples. CDR3 protein: CASSRPPGQGKVPYGYTF. Written as DNA, the CDR3 is TGTGCCAGCAGCCGACCCCCGGGACAGGGCAAAGTGCCCTATGGCTACACCTTC. The full variable domain, in which reference TRBV7-4 and TRBJ1-2 provide the parts outside the CDR3, is GAGVSQSPRYKVAKRGRDVALRCDSISGHVTLYWYRQTLGQGSEVLTYSQSDAQRDKSGRPSGRFSAERPERSVSTLKIQRTEQGDSAVYLCASSRPPGQGKVPYGYTFGSGTRLTVV.